Here is one T cell receptor beta chain with its context. Its antigen is unidentified. The ends lost 3 bases at V and 9 bases at J; junction bases unmatched: 4. CDR3 size: 14 residues. Germline lookup yields CDR1 SNHLY and CDR2 FYNNEI. This sample was included in a study of blood T cells in healthy people across ages. Study conclusions and caveats: Fewer expanded clones and more diversity marked long-lived versus aged donors.

Individuals who donated were healthy Caucasians from Russia aged roughly 6 to 100. Whenever a sample was processed, at least 6 million PBMCs were isolated. For the second PCR, which ran for about 6 to 11 cycles, a sample-barcoded 5' primer and a J-beta primer mix were used. Through a template-switch adaptor with 12 random nucleotides, each cDNA molecule received a tag. TCRdb recomputed calls from the 5' RACE reads with MiXCR, one row per CDR3 protein. Of hundreds of thousands of distinct CDR3 sequences detected, roughly 64% appear once; the ten largest clones hold 22%. The sequence was collected from a man younger than 45 in good health. V usage is TRBV2 and J usage is TRBJ2-1; 11 nucleotides align to TRBD1. The source material was blood. CDR3 bases: TGTGCCAGCAGTGATGGACAGGGGGCTAGTGAGCAGTTCTTC. Residues: CASSDGQGASEQFF.